A single sample gave rise to the 10 T cell receptor beta chains below, sequenced in a study of radiation and T cells in renal cell carcinoma. Indicated time point: blood 4 weeks post-SBRT, at nephrectomy. As for treatment: 15 Gy SBRT to primary tumor, nephrectomy 4 weeks later. Only in-frame clones appear in the TCRdb table, and some are missing; sequencing was by immunoSEQ multiplex PCR. The sample lists 140,000 to 150,000 clones, about 88% occurring once. This material consisted of blood, taken from a patient whose treatment included radiotherapy and nephrectomy. The receptors originated from a woman aged 45-60 years with renal cell carcinoma.

The CDR3 loop is CASSWGGGNEQFF. The CDR3 region has the DNA TGCGCCAGCAGCTGGGGGGGTGGAAATGAGCAGTTCTTC. V is TRBV5-1 and J is TRBJ2-1; 7 bases are shared with TRBD2. CDR1 SGHRS and CDR2 YFSETQ come from the germline V gene. This CDR3 comprises 13 residues. V lost 3 bases and J lost 7; bases outside the gene matches: 4.

This clone has only a few counts. V gene TRBV29-1 combines with J gene TRBJ1-1; TRBD1 is a possible D gene (5 bases). The CDR3 sequence is 16 residues long. Between the trimmed V and J ends, which lost 6 bases and 0 bases, there was a span of 20 bases. The germline V gene has CDR1 SQVTM and CDR2 ANQGSEA. The CDR3 region is CSVGGVGQSMNTEAFF. In DNA, the CDR3 is TGCAGCGTGGGGGGTGTGGGGCAGTCTATGAACACTGAAGCTTTCTTT.

V is TRBV7-2 and J is TRBJ1-3, with D possibly being TRBD1 (6 bases). Germline V lookup: CDR1 SGHTA, CDR2 FQGNSA. The V end was cut by 3 bases, the J end by 0 bases, with 6 bases between. The CDR3 length is 14 residues. In DNA, the CDR3 is TGTGCCAGCAGCTTGGACAGCTCTGGAAACACCATATATTTT. The encoded protein is CASSLDSSGNTIYF.

This clone turned up a few times. The chain combines TRBV2 with TRBJ2-7; D unclear. The germline CDR1 and CDR2 sequences are SNHLY and FYNNEI. Between the trimmed V and J ends, which lost 7 bases and 3 bases, there was a span of 16 bases. This CDR3 spans 14 amino acids. The CDR3 region is CASTKGVLDYEQYF. As DNA, the CDR3 is TGTGCCAGCACTAAGGGCGTTCTGGACTACGAGCAGTACTTC.

This chain links TRBV7-2 with TRBJ2-5; a weak D match, TRBD1 (5 bases). V was trimmed by 2 bases and J by 1 base, leaving 8 bases between them. CDR1 is SGHTA and CDR2 is FQGNSA in the germline V gene. The CDR3 is 14 residues long. CDR3 DNA: TGTGCCAGCAGCTTATTCGACAGCCAAGAGACCCAGTACTTC. Residues: CASSLFDSQETQYF. The full variable domain, rest sourced from reference TRBV7-2 and TRBJ2-5, is GAGVSQSPSNKVTEKGKDVELRCDPISGHTALYWYRQSLGQGLEFLIYFQGNSAPDKSGLPSDRFSAERTGGSVSTLTIQRTQQEDSAVYLCASSLFDSQETQYFGPGTRLLVL.

The rearrangement uses TRBV25-1 and TRBJ2-5; unclear D gene. The CDR3 is 13 amino acids. Germline CDR1 MGHDK, CDR2 SYGVNS. The ends were cut back, 1 base at V and 1 base at J, with 4 bases in the middle. Written as DNA, the CDR3 is TGTGCCAGCAGTGAATGGGGCCAAGAGACCCAGTACTTC. Amino acid sequence: CASSEWGQETQYF.

The chain employs TRBV28 and TRBJ2-3, with D possibly called TRBD1 or TRBD2 (6 bases each). CDR3 length: 15 residues. V lost 7 bases, J lost 3 bases, and 17 bases lay in between. Germline V gene data show CDR1 as MDHEN and CDR2 as SYDVKM. CDR3 sequence reads: CASTLFWRGTDTQYF. CDR3 coding DNA: TGTGCCAGCACCCTGTTTTGGAGGGGGACAGATACGCAGTATTTT.

This chain uses TRBV5-1 with TRBJ2-7, with D possibly being TRBD1 (5 bases). Germline V lookup: CDR1 SGHRS, CDR2 YFSETQ. V lost 4 bases and J lost 4, with 15 bases in between. This CDR3 contains 14 residues. The CDR3 coding sequence is TGCGCCAGCAGCCCGACGACAGATGTATACGAGCAGTACTTC. Translated: CASSPTTDVYEQYF.

This clone has just one count. The chain combines TRBV30 with TRBJ1-5; 7 bases map to TRBD1. The CDR3 runs to 16 residues. The J segment lost 4 bases and the V segment lost 0 bases, leaving 9 bases of the junction unmatched. CDR1 and CDR2 from the germline V gene are GTSNPN and SVGIG (reference sequence). The CDR3 DNA reads as TGTGCCTGGAGTGTATCGACCGGGACAGCTAATCAGCCCCAGCATTTT. Protein sequence: CAWSVSTGTANQPQHF.

V usage is TRBV10-3 and J usage is TRBJ1-1; 7 nucleotides line up with TRBD1. V lost 6 bases and J lost 1; bases outside the gene matches: 5. Germline values: CDR1 ENHRY, CDR2 SYGVKD. The CDR3 runs 14 residues. The CDR3 DNA reads TGTGCCATCAGCTGGGGACAGTCGAACACTGAAGCTTTCTTT. This sequence encodes CAISWGQSNTEAFF.